Listed here are 27 T cell receptor beta chains from one sample, sequenced in a study of T cells in Graves' hyperthyroidism and ophthalmopathy. Amplification targeted TCR beta CDR3 regions from RNA transcripts. First-round RT-PCR targeting the TCR CDR3 was performed with the HTBI primer set. TCRdb re-called the multiplex PCR reads through MiXCR, storing one row per CDR3 protein. Among around 600,000 distinct CDR3 sequences listed, about 45% were seen once. Sequencing was performed on peripheral blood or thyroid tissue (not recorded which). Every receptor here comes from an adult man with Graves' disease, either hyperthyroidism or ophthalmopathy (not recorded which).

This clonotype came up many times. The genes are TRBV24-1 and TRBJ2-6, with TRBD1 identical over 7 bases. This CDR3 region has 16 residues. The germline gives CDR1 KGHDR, CDR2 SFDVKD. J gave up 2 bases and V 5 bases, and 5 bases lay outside the gene matches. CDR3 amino acids: CATSGVTGAGANVLTF. CDR3 DNA sequence: TGTGCCACCAGTGGAGTTACAGGGGCTGGGGCCAACGTCCTGACTTTC.

This clonotype was observed at least ten times. The CDR3 coding sequence is TGTGCCAGCAGCTACAGGGGTGATTCACCCCTCCACTTT. It encodes CASSYRGDSPLHF. The chain couples TRBV7-2 to TRBJ1-6; 7 nucleotides agree with TRBD1. In germline, CDR1 is SGHTA, CDR2 FQGNSA. V lost 4 bases and J lost 8; bases outside the gene matches: 2. This CDR3 region has 13 residues.

This clonotype was seen repeatedly, ten times or more. The V call is TRBV5-4, the J call TRBJ1-3; no clear D gene. The CDR3 contains 13 residues. Deletions cut 5 bases from V and 6 bases from J, with 12 bases between. The germline V gene encodes CDR1 SGHNT and CDR2 YYREEE (reference sequence). CDR3 in DNA: TGTGCCAGCAGGCCAACCGGGGAAAACACCATATATTTT. Protein sequence: CASRPTGENTIYF.

A few counts support this clonotype. The chain links TRBV5-6 to TRBJ1-2, with 7 bases that match TRBD1. Per the germline V gene, CDR1 is SGHDT and CDR2 is YYEEEE. Trimming removed 4 bases from V and 6 bases from J; junction bases left unmatched: 9. The CDR3 spans 14 residues. The CDR3 protein is CASSNRQGVNGYTF. Here the CDR3 DNA reads TGTGCCAGCAGCAACCGACAGGGTGTCAATGGCTACACCTTC.

V and J are TRBV29-1 and TRBJ1-6; TRBD1 matches at 9 bases. The length of the CDR3 is 13 residues. Germline loops: CDR1 SQVTM, CDR2 ANQGSEA. The DNA of the CDR3 is TGCAGTGAAGGGACAGGGTGGAATTCACCCCTCCACTTT. It translates to CSEGTGWNSPLHF. Full variable domain (missing parts from reference TRBV29-1 and TRBJ1-6): SAVISQKPSRDICQRGTSLTIQCQVDSQVTMMFWYRQQPGQSLTLIATANQGSEATYESGFVIDKFPISRPNLTFSTLTVSNMSPEDSSIYLCSEGTGWNSPLHFGNGTRLTVT.

In this sample, this clonotype turned up many times. The V call is TRBV29-1, the J call TRBJ1-2, with 9 positions matching TRBD1. V trimming: 6 bases; J trimming: 5 bases; junction bases outside the gene matches: 10. The CDR3 is 14 residues long. Germline CDR1 is SQVTM and CDR2 is ANQGSEA. The CDR3 loop is CSVTQDRGDYGYTF. The CDR3 region has the DNA TGCAGCGTCACTCAGGACAGGGGAGATTATGGCTACACCTTC.

The genes are TRBV5-1 and TRBJ1-3, with D possibly matching TRBD1 (6 bases). V lost 4 bases to trimming and J lost 2 bases, with 10 bases between them. Germline V CDR1 and CDR2: SGHRS, YFSETQ. This CDR3 comprises 14 residues. CDR3 region: CASSPEGAGNTIYF. In nucleotides, the CDR3 is TGCGCCAGCAGCCCGGAGGGGGCTGGAAACACCATATATTTT.

The CDR3 coding sequence is TGCAGTGCTAGAGATTCCGGCAGAACCCGCTACTACGAGCAGTACTTC. Residues: CSARDSGRTRYYEQYF. The chain has TRBV20-1 and TRBJ2-7; D uncertain. Germline loops: CDR1 DFQATT, CDR2 SNEGSKA (reference sequence). The CDR3 runs 16 residues. The V end was cut by 0 bases, the J end by 3 bases, with 18 bases between.

Worth noting for this clonotype: The junction and the germline gene differ at one end; a read error may be behind it. The genes are TRBV15 and TRBJ2-6; tentative D call: TRBD1 (6 bases). The CDR3 loop spans 13 amino acids. Germline CDR1 and CDR2: LNHNV and YYDKDF (reference sequence). CDR3 coding DNA: TGTGCCACCAGCAGGTCAGGGGACAACGTCCTGACTTTC. Protein: CATSRSGDNVLTF. Complete variable domain (other parts from reference TRBV15 and TRBJ2-6): DAMVIQNPRYQVTQFGKPVTLSCSQTLNHNVMYWYQQKSSQAPKLLFHYYDKDFNNEADTPDNFQSRRPNTSFCFLDIRSPGLGDTAMYLCATSRSGDNVLTFGAGSRLTVL.

The rearrangement links TRBV29-1 to TRBJ1-4; possible D gene TRBD1, 5 bases. Germline lookup yields CDR1 SQVTM and CDR2 ANQGSEA. CDR3 length equals 13 residues. The V end was cut by 6 bases, the J end by 8 bases, with 16 bases between. In DNA, the CDR3 is TGCAGCGTGATACCAGGGAGGTACGAAAAACTGTTTTTT. It yields the protein CSVIPGRYEKLFF.

This clonotype has just a few counts. The chain couples TRBV19 to TRBJ1-2, with 10 bases aligning to TRBD1. CDR1 and CDR2 from the germline V gene are LNHDA and SQIVND (reference sequence). This CDR3 is built from 14 residues. The trim removed 4 bases at V and 4 bases at J, leaving 3 bases unmatched. CDR3 nucleotides: TGTGCCAGTAGTAGGACAGGGGGGGGCTATGGCTACACCTTC. Translation: CASSRTGGGYGYTF.

V is TRBV4-1 and J is TRBJ1-2; 11 bases fit TRBD1. V shed 1 base, J shed 4 bases, and the junction held 8 bases outside the gene matches. In germline, CDR1 is MGHRA, CDR2 YSYEKL. The CDR3 contains 17 residues. The CDR3 DNA reads as TGCGCCAGCAGCCAAGGAGGACAGGGGGCTCTTACCTATGGCTACACCTTC. This encodes CASSQGGQGALTYGYTF.

This chain joins TRBV24-1 and TRBJ2-5; TRBD1 might be the D (5 bases). V was shortened by 8 bases and J by 2 bases, with 14 bases between the two germline ends. The CDR3 sequence is 14 residues long. In germline, CDR1 is KGHDR, CDR2 SFDVKD. CDR3 region: CATTSGQGQETQYF. The CDR3 bases are TGTGCCACCACTTCCGGGCAGGGACAAGAGACCCAGTACTTC.

This sequence joins TRBV2 and TRBJ1-2; D possibly corresponds to TRBD1 (6 bases). The germline gives CDR1 SNHLY, CDR2 FYNNEI. The CDR3 has 14 amino acids. V shed 8 bases and J shed 13 bases, with 26 bases lying between them. The CDR3 sequence is CASGETRTAIVGTF. The DNA for the CDR3 is TGTGCCAGCGGAGAAACCCGGACAGCTATTGTCGGCACCTTC. Full variable domain (remainder filled in from reference TRBV2 and TRBJ1-2): EPEVTQTPSHQVTQMGQEVILRCVPISNHLYFYWYRQILGQKVEFLVSFYNNEISEKSEIFDDQFSVERPDGSNFTLKIRSTKLEDSAMYFCASGETRTAIVGTFGSGTRLTVV.

This chain joins TRBV9 and TRBJ1-4, with a tentative D call TRBD1 (6 bases). Germline loops: CDR1 SGDLS, CDR2 YYNGEE. Trimming shortened V by 5 bases and J by 10 bases, and 15 bases separated the two germline ends. This CDR3 region has 13 residues. The CDR3 reads CASRPGGSGKLFF. The CDR3 bases are TGTGCCAGCAGACCGGGGGGCTCTGGAAAACTGTTTTTT.

The gene calls are TRBV7-8 and TRBJ1-6; possible D gene TRBD1, 5 bases. Germline CDR1 SGHVS, CDR2 FQNEAQ. The CDR3 loop spans 16 amino acids. V shed 5 bases and J shed 14 bases, with 25 bases lying between them. The CDR3 sequence: CASSRSGTAGFGTLHF. The DNA of the CDR3 is TGTGCCAGCAGCCGTTCCGGGACGGCAGGTTTTGGAACCCTCCACTTT. Filled out from reference TRBV7-8 and TRBJ1-6, the complete variable domain reads GAGVSQSPRYKVAKRGQDVALRCDPISGHVSLFWYQQALGQGPEFLTYFQNEAQLDKSGLPSDRFFAERPEGSVSTLKIQRTQQEDSAVYLCASSRSGTAGFGTLHFGNGTRLTVT.

The chain has TRBV20-1 and TRBJ2-2; the match to TRBD2 covers 13 bases. The trim removed 1 base at V and 2 bases at J, leaving 1 base unmatched. CDR3 length: 16 residues. CDR1 DFQATT and CDR2 SNEGSKA come from the germline V gene (reference sequence). The CDR3 here is CSARGTSGSNTGELFF. The CDR3, as DNA: TGCAGTGCTAGAGGGACTAGCGGGAGTAACACCGGGGAGCTGTTTTTT.

In its sample, this clonotype was seen once. The chain is built from TRBV29-1 and TRBJ1-2, with D possibly being TRBD1 (5 bases). Trimming left V 1 base short and J 8 bases short, with 11 bases between. Germline assignment: CDR1 SQVTM and CDR2 ANQGSEA. The CDR3 length is 12 residues. CDR3 nucleotides: TGCAGCGTTGAAGCCAGGGTGGGCGGCTACACCTTC. Its protein product is CSVEARVGGYTF.

A word on this clonotype: No conserved phenylalanine or tryptophan is present at the end of the CDR3, so a read error is the likely explanation. It is unclear where the CDR3 begins or ends on the DNA, so no DNA is shown, and the CDR3 is as TCRdb lists it. The J gene is TRBJ2-7, the V gene TRBV5-3; the table's D call of TRBD2 was not tested on the DNA. TRBV5-3 is assigned to the ORF class and has an uncertain function. Including both end residues, the CDR3 is 10 amino acids long. CDR3 sequence: CATSDPGTSR.

The gene calls are TRBV20-1 and TRBJ2-7; D call uncertain. The CDR3 spans 12 residues. The germline CDR1 and CDR2 sequences are DFQATT and SNEGSKA (reference sequence). The V end was cut by 3 bases, the J end by 5 bases, with 11 bases between. The CDR3 DNA sequence: TGCAGTGCTAGCGGGCTAATCCACGAGCAGTACTTC. It is translated as CSASGLIHEQYF.

Ten or more counts support this clonotype. The chain recombines TRBV24-1 with TRBJ2-5; D unclear. Trimming shortened V by 2 bases and J by 2 bases, and 5 bases separated the two germline ends. The CDR3 totals 13 residues. The germline CDR1 and CDR2 sequences are KGHDR and SFDVKD. The CDR3 region is CATSDSSQETQYF. DNA of the CDR3: TGTGCCACCAGTGATTCATCACAAGAGACCCAGTACTTC.

This clonotype was seen ten or more times. The CDR3 reads CASSLAGRAEAFF. The CDR3 nucleotides are TGTGCCAGCAGCTTAGCGGGGCGAGCTGAAGCTTTCTTT. The V gene is TRBV7-9, the J gene TRBJ1-1; maybe TRBD1 (5 bases). The CDR3 loop spans 13 amino acids. Trimming left V 0 bases short and J 6 bases short, with 8 bases between. From germline, CDR1 is SEHNR and CDR2 FQNEAQ (reference sequence).

The sample holds one count of this clonotype. The J gene is TRBJ1-1, the V gene TRBV2, with D tentatively TRBD1 (6 bases). The CDR3 covers 17 residues. V lost 4 bases and J lost 1, with 19 bases in between. Germline V gene sequence: CDR1 SNHLY, CDR2 FYNNEI. CDR3 sequence: CASSVLRAGVGNTEAFF. The CDR3 bases are TGTGCCAGCAGTGTTCTTCGGGCAGGGGTCGGGAACACTGAAGCTTTCTTT.

To note about this clonotype: The germline gene is not matched at one end of the junction; a read error may be the cause. V gene TRBV9 combines with J gene TRBJ1-2; 8 nucleotides agree with TRBD1. This CDR3 spans 13 amino acids. Germline CDR1 SGDLS, CDR2 YYNGEE. Here the CDR3 reads CASSQGAGTGQHF. The CDR3, as DNA: TGTGCCAGCAGCCAAGGGGCCGGGACAGGCCAACACTTC.

The genes are TRBV7-9 and TRBJ1-1, with D possibly TRBD1 on 6 matching bases. The CDR3 runs to 16 residues. Per germline, CDR1 SEHNR and CDR2 FQNEAQ (reference sequence). Trimming stripped 3 bases from V and 0 bases from J, with 14 bases between. The chain's CDR3 is CASSLQQGVMNTEAFF. For the CDR3, the DNA is TGTGCCAGCAGCTTGCAACAGGGAGTAATGAACACTGAAGCTTTCTTT.

Many counts were recorded for this clonotype. V and J are TRBV7-9 and TRBJ2-7; 8 bases agree with TRBD2. The ends lost 8 bases at V and 2 bases at J; junction bases unmatched: 8. The CDR3 is made up of 14 amino acids. Looked up from germline, CDR1 is SEHNR and CDR2 is FQNEAQ (reference sequence). CDR3 DNA sequence: TGTGCCAGCTCCTGGGGTAGCGGGGCCTACGAGCAGTACTTC. It yields the protein CASSWGSGAYEQYF.

This clonotype was counted ten times or more. This chain connects TRBV19 to TRBJ2-7; TRBD1 is a possible D gene (7 bases). Germline assignment: CDR1 LNHDA and CDR2 SQIVND (reference sequence). The CDR3 sequence is 13 residues long. Trimming left V 5 bases short and J 7 bases short, with 15 bases between. The CDR3 DNA is TGTGCCAGTAGTGCCCCGACAGGGAGGGAGCAGTACTTC. This translates into CASSAPTGREQYF. The variable domain in full, with the rest retrieved from reference TRBV19 and TRBJ2-7, is DGGITQSPKYLFRKEGQNVTLSCEQNLNHDAMYWYRQDPGQGLRLIYYSQIVNDFQKGDIAEGYSVSREKKESFPLTVTSAQKNPTAFYLCASSAPTGREQYFGPGTRLTVT.